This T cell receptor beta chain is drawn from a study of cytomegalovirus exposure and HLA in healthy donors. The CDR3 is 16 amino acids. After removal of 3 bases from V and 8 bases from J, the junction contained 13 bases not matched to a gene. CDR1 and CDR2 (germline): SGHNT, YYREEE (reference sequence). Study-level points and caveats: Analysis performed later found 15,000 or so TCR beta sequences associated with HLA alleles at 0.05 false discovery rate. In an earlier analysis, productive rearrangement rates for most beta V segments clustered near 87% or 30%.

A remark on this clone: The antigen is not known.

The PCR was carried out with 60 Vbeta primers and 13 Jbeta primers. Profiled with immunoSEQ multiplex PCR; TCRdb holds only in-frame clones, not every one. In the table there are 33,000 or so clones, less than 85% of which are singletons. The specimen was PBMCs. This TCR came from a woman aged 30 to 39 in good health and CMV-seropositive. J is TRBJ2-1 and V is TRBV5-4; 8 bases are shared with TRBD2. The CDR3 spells CASSSMGLGHRDEQFF. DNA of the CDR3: TGTGCCAGCAGCTCGATGGGACTAGGACATCGCGATGAGCAGTTCTTC.